This entry lists 25 T cell receptor beta chains sequenced from one sample in a study of CD8 T cells in ankylosing spondylitis. TCRdb reprocessed the 5' RACE reads via MiXCR and lists one record per CDR3 protein. The data contain over 100,000 distinct CDR3 sequences, roughly 10% of them singletons. Sequencing was done on a sample of blood, either unsorted or a sorted T cell fraction (not recorded which). These receptors all come from a female donor with ankylosing spondylitis or in good health (not recorded which).

This clonotype was observed many times. This chain joins TRBV28 and TRBJ1-2; D perhaps matches TRBD1 (5 bases). The V gene's germline CDR1 is MDHEN and CDR2 SYDVKM. This CDR3 spans 13 amino acids. The V gene lost 1 base and the J gene lost 8 bases, with 11 bases spanning the gap. The CDR3 sequence is CASSLYGRGGYTF. CDR3 DNA: TGTGCCAGCAGTTTATATGGGCGGGGCGGCTACACCTTC.

This clonotype showed up just a few times. The V call is TRBV11-3, the J call TRBJ2-2, with D possibly being TRBD1 or TRBD2 (6 bases each). V lost 6 bases and J lost 4, with 15 bases in between. The CDR3 runs to 15 residues. CDR1 and CDR2 from the germline V gene are SGHNT and YENEEA. CDR3 in DNA: TGTGCCAGCAGTCATCCGGGGGCACGCACCGGGGAGCTGTTTTTT. Encoded protein: CASSHPGARTGELFF.

This clonotype was counted many times. This chain links TRBV20-1 with TRBJ1-6; D is ambiguous. This CDR3 is 13 amino acids long. Germline assignment: CDR1 DFQATT and CDR2 SNEGSKA (reference sequence). V dropped 2 bases and J dropped 7 bases, with 9 bases sitting between them. The CDR3 reads CSARPGNNSPLHF. In DNA, the CDR3 is TGCAGTGCTAGACCTGGAAACAATTCACCCCTCCACTTT.

This clonotype was counted at least ten times. This chain uses TRBV5-1 with TRBJ1-1; weak D call: TRBD1 (6 bases). Trimming left V 2 bases short and J 3 bases short, with 11 bases between. Germline V gives CDR1 SGHRS, CDR2 YFSETQ. The CDR3 loop spans 14 amino acids. The DNA of the CDR3 is TGCGCCAGCAGCTTCGAAGGGGGGGACACTGAAGCTTTCTTT. Translated: CASSFEGGDTEAFF.

This clonotype was counted ten times or more. The V gene is TRBV5-1, the J gene TRBJ2-3; TRBD2 agrees at 10 bases. The ends lost 2 bases at V and 4 bases at J; junction bases unmatched: 7. CDR3 size: 16 residues. CDR1 is SGHRS and CDR2 is YFSETQ in the germline V gene. CDR3 DNA sequence: TGCGCCAGCAGCTTCATAGCGGGAGGTATGGCAGATACGCAGTATTTT. Its translation: CASSFIAGGMADTQYF.

This clonotype was counted at least ten times. The chain uses TRBV11-2 and TRBJ2-5; D perhaps matches TRBD2 (5 bases). V was cut by 0 bases and J by 5 bases, with 10 bases left in between. The CDR3 consists of 14 residues. Germline CDR1 and CDR2: SGHAT and FQNNGV. The CDR3 nucleotides read TGTGCCAGCAGCTTAGATGAGGGTAGGGAGACCCAGTACTTC. It encodes CASSLDEGRETQYF.

This clonotype was seen ten or more times. Relative to the germline gene, one junction end is altered; a read error may explain this. The chain is built from TRBV7-2 and TRBJ2-2; no clear D gene. There are 13 residues in the CDR3. The germline V gene has CDR1 SGHTA and CDR2 FQGNSA. CDR3 sequence reads: CASSLRYTGELFF. CDR3 coding DNA: TGCGCCAGCAGCTTGCGCTACACCGGGGAGCTGTTTTTT. Looking up the rest from reference TRBV7-2 and TRBJ2-2 gives the full variable domain: GAGVSQSPSNKVTEKGKDVELRCDPISGHTALYWYRQSLGQGLEFLIYFQGNSAPDKSGLPSDRFSAERTGGSVSTLTIQRTQQEDSAVYLCASSLRYTGELFFGEGSRLTVL.

This clonotype was seen at least ten times. The chain recombines TRBV5-1 with TRBJ2-1; D tentatively reads TRBD1 or TRBD2 (6 bases each). Trimming stripped 0 bases from V and 3 bases from J, with 10 bases between. The germline V gene has CDR1 SGHRS and CDR2 YFSETQ. CDR3 length: 15 amino acids. The DNA for the CDR3 is TGCGCCAGCAGCTTGGCCGCGGGACACTACAATGAGCAGTTCTTC. It codes for CASSLAAGHYNEQFF.

This clonotype came up many times. The chain links TRBV14 to TRBJ2-1; D uncertain. Trimming shortened V by 8 bases and J by 0 bases, and 8 bases separated the two germline ends. CDR3 length: 13 amino acids. Germline V gene sequence: CDR1 SGHDN, CDR2 FVKESK. The chain's CDR3 is CASRKDSYNEQFF. The CDR3 bases are TGTGCCAGCCGTAAGGACTCCTACAATGAGCAGTTCTTC.

This clonotype was recorded at least ten times. The chain combines TRBV29-1 with TRBJ1-4; no reliable D call. The germline gives CDR1 SQVTM, CDR2 ANQGSEA. The V end lost 1 base, the J end lost 4 bases, and 7 bases lay between the germline ends. The CDR3 contains 13 residues. CDR3 loop: CSVEVGGNEKLFF. The CDR3 coding sequence is TGCAGCGTTGAAGTAGGTGGTAATGAAAAACTGTTTTTT. Full variable domain (remainder filled in from reference TRBV29-1 and TRBJ1-4): SAVISQKPSRDICQRGTSLTIQCQVDSQVTMMFWYRQQPGQSLTLIATANQGSEATYESGFVIDKFPISRPNLTFSTLTVSNMSPEDSSIYLCSVEVGGNEKLFFGSGTQLSVL.

This sequence joins TRBV28 and TRBJ1-4; weak D call: TRBD1 (5 bases). The germline V gene has CDR1 MDHEN and CDR2 SYDVKM. The V and J ends lost 7 bases and 5 bases respectively, with 17 bases between them. The CDR3 spans 15 residues. The CDR3 loop reads CASNGEGAENEKLFF. CDR3 bases: TGTGCCAGCAACGGGGAAGGGGCCGAGAATGAAAAACTGTTTTTT.

The table lists this clonotype with many counts. This rearrangement joins TRBV3-1 to TRBJ2-1, with TRBD2 matching 7 bases. The germline V gene has CDR1 LGHDT and CDR2 YNNKEL (reference sequence). The V segment lost 3 bases and the J segment 0 bases; nucleotides outside the gene matches: 5. This CDR3 contains 16 residues. The CDR3, as DNA: TGTGCCAGCAGCCATAGGGGCGGGAGCTCCTACAATGAGCAGTTCTTC. Translation: CASSHRGGSSYNEQFF.

This clonotype was seen ten or more times. This chain joins TRBV12-3 or TRBV12-4 and TRBJ2-3; unclear D gene. V was shortened by 2 bases and J by 4 bases, with 4 bases between the two germline ends. The CDR3 runs to 12 residues. This chain's CDR3 is CASSLMADTQYF. CDR3 nucleotide sequence: TGTGCCAGCAGTTTAATGGCAGATACGCAGTATTTT.

At least ten counts were recorded for this clonotype. V gene TRBV10-3 combines with J gene TRBJ2-1, with D possibly TRBD1 on 8 matching bases. CDR1 and CDR2 (germline): ENHRY, SYGVKD. This CDR3 has 13 amino acids. V dropped 5 bases and J dropped 8 bases, with 13 bases sitting between them. CDR3 region: CAISWTGRDEQFF. CDR3 in DNA: TGTGCCATCAGTTGGACAGGGAGGGATGAGCAGTTCTTC.

Ten or more counts support this clonotype. The gene calls are TRBV12-3 or TRBV12-4 and TRBJ2-5, with 7 bases fitting TRBD1. V gave up 5 bases and J gave up 2 bases; unmatched junction bases: 8. CDR3 length: 15 amino acids. The DNA of the CDR3 is TGTGCCAGCAGTCCGGGACAGCACCAACAAGAGACCCAGTACTTC. Translating gives CASSPGQHQQETQYF.

This sequence joins TRBV2 and TRBJ1-2; tentative D call: TRBD1 (5 bases). Per the germline V gene, CDR1 is SNHLY and CDR2 is FYNNEI. Trimming pared 2 bases from V and 5 bases from J, leaving 12 bases between. The CDR3 has 14 amino acids. As DNA, the CDR3 is TGTGCCAGCAGTGAACTTGGGGCAGGGTATGGCTACACCTTC. Its protein product is CASSELGAGYGYTF.

With respect to this clonotype: Given a much more abundant clone one base away, this may be a read error. This chain joins TRBV5-1 and TRBJ2-4; 8 positions match TRBD1. The CDR3 consists of 14 residues. Germline-derived CDR1 and CDR2 are SGHRS and YFSETQ. The CDR3 protein is CVSSPRDRQNIQYF. The CDR3, as DNA: TGCGTCAGCAGCCCCAGGGACAGGCAAAACATTCAGTACTTC.

This clonotype was detected ten times or more. The chain employs TRBV2 and TRBJ1-1; D is unresolved. The V gene lost 8 bases and the J gene lost 7 bases, with 17 bases spanning the gap. This CDR3 is built from 13 residues. Looked up from germline, CDR1 is SNHLY and CDR2 is FYNNEI. The CDR3 is CASDWTYLGEAFF. The CDR3 coding sequence is TGTGCCAGCGATTGGACCTACCTTGGTGAAGCTTTCTTT.

CDR3 bases: TGTGCCAGCAGCTTAAAGGTCTCTGGGGCCAACGTCCTGACTTTC. Residues: CASSLKVSGANVLTF. J is TRBJ2-6 and V is TRBV7-2; D uncertain. V lost 2 bases, J lost 0 bases, and 5 bases lay in between. This CDR3 comprises 15 residues. Germline V gene data show CDR1 as SGHTA and CDR2 as FQGNSA. Complete variable domain (other parts from reference TRBV7-2 and TRBJ2-6): GAGVSQSPSNKVTEKGKDVELRCDPISGHTALYWYRQSLGQGLEFLIYFQGNSAPDKSGLPSDRFSAERTGGSVSTLTIQRTQQEDSAVYLCASSLKVSGANVLTFGAGSRLTVL.

This clonotype was picked up many times. The chain uses TRBV19 and TRBJ2-5; no definite D call. Germline CDR1 is LNHDA and CDR2 is SQIVND (reference sequence). This CDR3 has 15 amino acids. Deletions cut 5 bases from V and 1 base from J, with 14 bases between. CDR3 coding DNA: TGTGCCAGTAGTCAGTCCAGACCCCTCCAAGAGACCCAGTACTTC. As protein: CASSQSRPLQETQYF.

This clonotype was detected a few times. The chain couples TRBV7-8 to TRBJ1-5, with TRBD1 matching 7 bases. There are 12 residues in the CDR3. The V gene end was trimmed by 5 bases and the J gene end by 7 bases; junction bases not matched to a gene: 2. Germline V gene sequence: CDR1 SGHVS, CDR2 FQNEAQ. The CDR3 DNA is TGTGCCAGCAGCAGACAGGGCCAGCCCCAGCATTTT. It yields the protein CASSRQGQPQHF.

Comment on this clonotype: A read error is possible here, since a much larger clone lies one base away. V usage is TRBV20-1 and J usage is TRBJ2-5; tentatively, D is TRBD2 (6 bases). The CDR3 is made up of 12 amino acids. The V gene's germline CDR1 is DFQATT and CDR2 SNEGSKA (reference sequence). CDR3 region: CRARGLTFTQYF. The CDR3 nucleotides are TGCAGAGCTAGAGGACTAACCTTTACCCAGTACTTC.

This clonotype was seen many times. The chain recombines TRBV5-1 with TRBJ2-2, with D possibly TRBD2 on 5 matching bases. The germline CDR1 and CDR2 sequences are SGHRS and YFSETQ. Trimming took off 1 base at V and 4 bases at J, with 11 bases between the two ends. This CDR3 has 15 residues. CDR3 loop: CASSLQIASTGELFF. For the CDR3, the DNA is TGCGCCAGCAGCTTGCAAATAGCGAGCACCGGGGAGCTGTTTTTT.

In its sample, this clonotype was seen many times. The rearrangement uses TRBV7-9 and TRBJ2-2; D is undetermined. CDR3 length equals 16 residues. Germline assignment: CDR1 SEHNR and CDR2 FQNEAQ (reference sequence). V was trimmed by 1 base and J by 6 bases, leaving 15 bases between them. The chain's CDR3 is CASSLVYGPGAGELFF. CDR3 bases: TGTGCCAGCAGCTTAGTGTATGGGCCTGGTGCCGGGGAGCTGTTTTTT.

This clonotype was seen repeatedly, ten times or more. This sequence joins TRBV6-5 and TRBJ2-5; D is possibly TRBD1 (6 bases). Germline V lookup: CDR1 MNHEY, CDR2 SVGAGI. The CDR3 totals 15 residues. Trimming removed 0 bases at V and 4 bases at J, with 12 bases between. The CDR3 loop is CASSYSPGRGETQYF. The CDR3 DNA reads TGTGCCAGCAGTTACTCTCCAGGCAGGGGAGAGACCCAGTACTTC.